This paragraph reports one T cell receptor (beta chain). This sample stems from a study of blood T cell repertoires in COVID-19. Study overall: Sites across the United States, Italy and Spain contributed samples from acute and convalescent COVID-19.

As handled by the study authors: Reference gene primer amplification gave nucleated cell count estimates. Sequencing used immunoSEQ multiplex PCR; TCRdb keeps in-frame clones, though not all of them. From that table come the V and J calls and clone size; the DNA was used to work out D and trimming. The sample has roughly 260,000 clones; 65% to 85% are singletons. Germline lookup yields CDR1 SGHRS and CDR2 YFSETQ. The germline V and J ends were trimmed by 3 bases and 7 bases, with 19 bases remaining between them. This CDR3 is built from 15 residues. The clonotype was recovered from a woman aged 40 to 49 with active or convalescent COVID-19. The V call is TRBV5-1, the J call TRBJ1-2, with a weak D call TRBD1 (6 bases). Sample: peripheral blood. Written as DNA, the CDR3 is TGCGCCAGCAGCTCTTCGGCAGGGGTAAATAGTGGCTACACCTTC. Amino acids: CASSSSAGVNSGYTF.